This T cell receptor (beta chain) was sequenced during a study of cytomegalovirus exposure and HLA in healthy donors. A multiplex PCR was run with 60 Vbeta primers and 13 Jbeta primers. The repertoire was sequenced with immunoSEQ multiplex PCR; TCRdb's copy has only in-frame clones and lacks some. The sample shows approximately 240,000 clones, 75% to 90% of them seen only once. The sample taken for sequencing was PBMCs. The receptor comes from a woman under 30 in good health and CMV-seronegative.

The CDR3 spells CASRSGNTEAFF. The DNA of the CDR3 is TGTGCCAGCAGATCAGGGAACACTGAAGCTTTCTTT. The rearrangement joins TRBV7-9 to TRBJ1-1, with D uncertain. V lost 6 bases and J lost 1, with 6 bases in between. Germline V gene lookup returns CDR1 SEHNR and CDR2 FQNEAQ (reference sequence). There are 12 residues in the CDR3.